This T cell receptor (beta chain) was sequenced for a study of blood T cells in healthy people across ages. Primers used in a second PCR of about 6 to 11 cycles were a sample-barcoded 5' primer and a J-beta primer mix. Via MiXCR, TCRdb re-called the 5' RACE reads, giving one row per CDR3 protein. The sample yields 850,000 to 1,100,000 distinct CDR3 sequences, more than 30% seen once. The study's findings and limits: Aged donors had fewer naive CD4+ cells and lower diversity than long-lived donors.

There were healthy Caucasian individuals from Russia, aged about 6 to 100, serving as donors. The sample, around 10 milliliters of peripheral blood, was drawn from each donor. As regards this clonotype: The antigen remains undetermined.

From germline, CDR1 is DFQATT and CDR2 SNEGSKA (reference sequence). This CDR3 has 13 amino acids. The V end was cut by 3 bases, the J end by 6 bases, with 14 bases between. Specimen: blood. This TCR was recovered from a man in his late teens or twenties in good health. The chain joins TRBV20-1 to TRBJ1-2; the D gene is possibly TRBD1 (5 bases). Here the CDR3 DNA reads TGCAGTGCTAGCGGGGGTACGTTGGATGGCTACACCTTC. Its translation: CSASGGTLDGYTF.